These 13 T cell receptor beta chains came from one sample sequenced in a study of T cell repertoires in cytomegalovirus infection. MiXCR, run by TCRdb on the reads, gives a single entry per CDR3 protein. The repertoire holds 400,000 or so distinct CDR3 sequences, with 15% to 20% as singletons. The sequenced sample was PBMCs. These receptor sequences come from a human donor in good health (CMV status not recorded). Some clones in this sample may be carry-over from other donors' samples.

The sample holds many counts of this clonotype. This chain joins TRBV2 and TRBJ1-5, with no clear D. The CDR3 has 12 amino acids. V lost 6 bases, J lost 3 bases, and 6 bases lay in between. Germline V gives CDR1 SNHLY, CDR2 FYNNEI. The CDR3 bases are TGTGCCAGCAGGGACTTCAATCAGCCCCAGCATTTT. Its translation: CASRDFNQPQHF.

The J gene is TRBJ2-5, the V gene TRBV7-7, with 7 bases identical to TRBD2. V dropped 5 bases and J dropped 2; count of bases not matched to a gene: 8. The CDR3 loop spans 15 amino acids. Germline V gives CDR1 SSHAT, CDR2 FNYEAQ (reference sequence). CDR3 in amino acids: CASSLTGTTQETQYF. CDR3 in DNA: TGTGCCAGCAGCCTCACCGGGACTACACAAGAGACCCAGTACTTC. The entire variable domain, with the rest obtained from reference TRBV7-7 and TRBJ2-5, is as follows: GAGVSQSPRYKVTKRGQDVTLRCDPISSHATLYWYQQALGQGPEFLTYFNYEAQPDKSGLPSDRFSAERPEGSISTLTIQRTEQRDSAMYRCASSLTGTTQETQYFGPGTRLLVL.

This clonotype showed up many times. V usage is TRBV7-2 and J usage is TRBJ2-7; 7 bases align to TRBD2. Germline V CDR1 and CDR2: SGHTA, FQGNSA. The CDR3 is 16 amino acids. The V and J ends lost 5 bases and 3 bases, in that order; junction bases with no gene match: 13. The CDR3 DNA reads as TGTGCCAGCAGCCAAACCCGGAGCACTAGCGTCTACGAGCAGTACTTC. Protein: CASSQTRSTSVYEQYF. Full variable domain (missing parts from reference TRBV7-2 and TRBJ2-7): GAGVSQSPSNKVTEKGKDVELRCDPISGHTALYWYRQSLGQGLEFLIYFQGNSAPDKSGLPSDRFSAERTGGSVSTLTIQRTQQEDSAVYLCASSQTRSTSVYEQYFGPGTRLTVT.

This clonotype occurred many times. CDR3 region: CASSFREQETQYF. For the CDR3, the DNA is TGTGCCAGCAGCTTCCGGGAGCAAGAGACCCAGTACTTC. The V call is TRBV7-2, the J call TRBJ2-5; D perhaps matches TRBD2 (6 bases). V gave up 3 bases and J gave up 2 bases, with 7 bases separating them. The V gene's germline CDR1 is SGHTA and CDR2 FQGNSA. The CDR3 has 13 residues. Variable domain in full (rest from reference TRBV7-2 and TRBJ2-5): GAGVSQSPSNKVTEKGKDVELRCDPISGHTALYWYRQSLGQGLEFLIYFQGNSAPDKSGLPSDRFSAERTGGSVSTLTIQRTQQEDSAVYLCASSFREQETQYFGPGTRLLVL.

This clonotype was detected many times. The chain employs TRBV11-2 and TRBJ1-5; possibly TRBD1 for D (6 bases). V lost 1 base to trimming and J lost 0 bases, with 19 bases between them. Germline lookup yields CDR1 SGHAT and CDR2 FQNNGV. The CDR3 loop spans 19 amino acids. The CDR3 protein is CASSLGRGGFGVSNQPQHF. Here the CDR3 DNA reads TGTGCCAGCAGCTTAGGGAGGGGGGGGTTTGGGGTTAGCAATCAGCCCCAGCATTTT.

This clonotype was counted at least ten times. The chain is built from TRBV12-3 or TRBV12-4 and TRBJ1-5, with 7 bases lining up with TRBD1. This CDR3 contains 13 residues. The trim removed 6 bases at V and 6 bases at J, leaving 5 bases unmatched. For the CDR3, the DNA is TGTGCCAGCAGGGTGACAGGGTCTCAGCCCCAGCATTTT. Translating gives CASRVTGSQPQHF.

There are a few counts of this clonotype. The V gene is TRBV11-2, the J gene TRBJ2-7; the D is unclear. Germline V gene data show CDR1 as SGHAT and CDR2 as FQNNGV. V was clipped by 6 bases and J by 5 bases, with 14 bases between them. This CDR3 is built from 13 residues. The CDR3 loop reads CASSQPAAHEQYF. The CDR3 DNA reads TGTGCCAGCAGTCAGCCGGCGGCGCACGAGCAGTACTTC.

This clonotype was seen only a few times. The J gene is TRBJ2-2, the V gene TRBV2; TRBD2 might be the D (6 bases). The CDR3 runs to 16 residues. CDR1 and CDR2 from the germline V gene are SNHLY and FYNNEI. V shed 3 bases and J shed 3 bases, with 14 bases lying between them. The CDR3 loop reads CASSDVGGSYTGELFF. Written as DNA, the CDR3 is TGTGCCAGCAGTGATGTCGGGGGTAGTTACACCGGGGAGCTGTTTTTT. Full variable domain (remainder filled in from reference TRBV2 and TRBJ2-2): EPEVTQTPSHQVTQMGQEVILRCVPISNHLYFYWYRQILGQKVEFLVSFYNNEISEKSEIFDDQFSVERPDGSNFTLKIRSTKLEDSAMYFCASSDVGGSYTGELFFGEGSRLTVL.

This clonotype was counted at least ten times. The chain employs TRBV7-2 and TRBJ2-7, with a weak D call TRBD2 (5 bases). This CDR3 region has 13 residues. Germline V CDR1 and CDR2: SGHTA, FQGNSA. The V gene lost 5 bases and the J gene lost 6 bases, with 14 bases spanning the gap. The CDR3 loop is CASSVNDYREQYF. Here the CDR3 DNA reads TGTGCCAGCAGCGTAAACGACTACCGCGAGCAGTACTTC.

The chain is built from TRBV27 and TRBJ2-7, with D possibly being TRBD1 or TRBD2 (5 bases each). The CDR3 length is 12 residues. CDR1 is MNHEY, CDR2 SMNVEV, per germline (reference sequence). V gave up 9 bases and J gave up 3 bases, with 12 bases separating them. The DNA for the CDR3 is TGTGCCAGGCAACGGGGCTGCTACGAGCAGTACTTC. Its protein product is CARQRGCYEQYF.

DNA for the CDR3: TGTGCCACCAGTGACCGGACAGGGGCAGATACGCAGTATTTT. Protein sequence: CATSDRTGADTQYF. The chain employs TRBV24-1 and TRBJ2-3, with 9 bases lining up with TRBD1. CDR1 and CDR2 from the germline V gene are KGHDR and SFDVKD. V was pared by 4 bases and J by 4 bases, with 2 bases of the junction left unmatched. This CDR3 spans 14 amino acids.

The rearrangement uses TRBV2 and TRBJ2-7, with 9 bases aligning to TRBD2. This CDR3 has 12 residues. Trimming at V came to 8 bases and at J to 5 bases, leaving 4 bases not matched to a gene. CDR1 and CDR2 from the germline V gene are SNHLY and FYNNEI. As DNA, the CDR3 is TGTGCCAGCGCGAGCGGGGGGAACGAGCAGTACTTC. This encodes CASASGGNEQYF.

The chain carries TRBV28 and TRBJ1-3; 7 bases are shared with TRBD1. The V segment lost 3 bases and the J segment 2 bases; nucleotides outside the gene matches: 10. Per the germline V gene, CDR1 is MDHEN and CDR2 is SYDVKM. This CDR3 is built from 17 residues. The chain's CDR3 is CASSFRQGPSAGNTIYF. The CDR3 bases are TGTGCCAGCAGTTTCCGACAGGGACCCTCCGCTGGAAACACCATATATTTT.